Listed below are T cell receptor beta chains from one sample, sequenced in a study of PD-L1 blockade in urothelial cancer. Generated by immunoSEQ multiplex PCR, the TCRdb table keeps only in-frame clones and is missing some. In the table there are approximately 35,000 clones, approximately 40% of which are singletons. Sequences were derived from tumor tissue, sampled before atezolizumab (anti-PD-L1) treatment. These receptors were taken from a man aged 55-75 years with urothelial cancer. Both conserved end residues are part of each CDR3. The D gene is left open where the match is weak. Clone size is shown for a subset of rows, as once, few, many or a class of expanded clone.

v_gene	abundance	j_gene	len	d_gene	CDR3aa	CDR3nt
TRBV6-8	NA	TRBJ1-2	12	TRBD1	CAIRSDRDGYTF	TGTGCCATCCGTAGCGACAGGGACGGCTACACCTTC
TRBV28	NA	TRBJ1-1	13	NA	CASTSTGRTEAFF	TGTGCCAGCACCTCCACAGGGCGCACTGAAGCTTTCTTT
TRBV18	NA	TRBJ2-3	18	TRBD1	CASSPSSGQGAWADTQYF	TGTGCCAGCTCACCTTCGTCTGGACAGGGGGCTTGGGCAGATACGCAGTATTTT
TRBV10-3	NA	TRBJ2-1	13	NA	CAISVQGGGEQFF	TGTGCCATCAGTGTCCAGGGAGGAGGGGAGCAGTTCTTC
TRBV7-6	NA	TRBJ1-5	14	NA	CASSLGGSDQPQHF	TGTGCCAGCAGCTTAGGTGGGTCCGATCAGCCCCAGCATTTT
TRBV6-8	many	TRBJ2-1	14	TRBD2	CASSSGGAGNEQFF	TGTGCCAGCAGTAGCGGGGGGGCCGGGAATGAGCAGTTCTTC
TRBV6-8	many	TRBJ2-7	13	TRBD1	CAIRMGQGSEQYF	TGTGCCATCAGGATGGGACAGGGTAGCGAGCAGTACTTC
TRBV30	NA	TRBJ2-1	16	TRBD2	CAWSNPGLAGGSEQFF	TGTGCCTGGAGTAACCCGGGACTAGCGGGGGGTTCTGAGCAGTTCTTC
TRBV6-8	NA	TRBJ2-3	15	TRBD2	CASSWVAGGRDTQYF	TGTGCCAGCAGTTGGGTCGCGGGGGGGCGGGATACGCAGTATTTT
TRBV12-5	NA	TRBJ2-7	14	TRBD1	CASTQTGNRYEQYF	TGTGCCAGCACCCAGACAGGGAACCGCTACGAGCAGTACTTC
TRBV19	NA	TRBJ2-2	17	NA	CASSTEGGPANTGELFF	TGTGCCAGTAGTACCGAGGGGGGACCCGCGAACACCGGGGAGCTGTTTTTT
TRBV11-3	many	TRBJ2-1	18	TRBD2	CASSLNRLAGIEGNEQFF	TGTGCCAGCAGCTTAAATAGGCTAGCGGGGATTGAGGGGAATGAGCAGTTCTTC
TRBV7-4	many	TRBJ2-7	13	NA	CASSKPGPYEQYF	TGTGCCAGCAGCAAGCCGGGACCCTACGAGCAGTACTTC
TRBV6-7	NA	TRBJ2-7	11	NA	CASSYRFEQYF	TGTGCCAGCAGTTATAGGTTCGAGCAGTACTTC
TRBV18	few	TRBJ2-7	14	NA	CASSQDIGLGEQYF	TGTGCCAGCTCACAGGACATAGGTTTAGGCGAGCAGTACTTC
TRBV7-6	NA	TRBJ2-5	16	TRBD2	CASSSRLAGGIKTQYF	TGTGCCAGCAGCTCTCGACTAGCGGGAGGCATAAAGACCCAGTACTTC
TRBV9	few	TRBJ2-1	15	TRBD1	CASSVAGQGSNEQFF	TGTGCCAGCAGCGTAGCCGGACAGGGATCCAATGAGCAGTTCTTC
TRBV19	NA	TRBJ1-1	14	NA	CASGGGWAYTEAFF	TGTGCCAGTGGCGGGGGCTGGGCTTACACTGAAGCTTTCTTT
TRBV6-4	NA	TRBJ1-2	16	TRBD1	CASSDHAGGATYGYTF	TGTGCCAGCAGTGATCATGCAGGGGGCGCGACCTATGGCTACACCTTC
TRBV6-8	NA	TRBJ1-3	15	NA	CASMTGSSSGNTIYF	TGTGCCAGCATGACGGGCTCCAGCTCTGGAAACACCATATATTTT
TRBV19	NA	TRBJ1-2	15	TRBD1	CASSAGQGARRGYTF	TGTGCCAGTAGTGCCGGACAGGGGGCGCGGAGAGGCTACACCTTC
TRBV15	few	TRBJ1-4	15	NA	CATSSIGATNEKLFF	TGTGCCACCAGCTCCATAGGGGCCACGAATGAAAAACTGTTTTTT
TRBV4-1	few	TRBJ2-3	13	NA	CASSPERTDTQYF	TGCGCCAGCAGCCCCGAGCGGACAGATACGCAGTATTTT
TRBV30	NA	TRBJ1-5	14	TRBD1	CAWSSGTGSQPQHF	TGTGCCTGGAGTAGCGGGACAGGGTCTCAGCCCCAGCATTTT
TRBV5-1	NA	TRBJ2-3	16	TRBD2	CASSRSGGVGTDMQYF	TGCGCCAGCAGCAGAAGCGGGGGCGTTGGCACAGATATGCAGTATTTT
TRBV9	NA	TRBJ2-7	13	NA	CASSVGSTYEQYF	TGTGCCAGCAGCGTGGGTAGCACGTACGAGCAGTACTTC
TRBV11-3	few	TRBJ2-7	15	TRBD1	CASSVGQGVSYEQYF	TGTGCCAGCAGCGTCGGACAGGGCGTCTCCTACGAGCAGTACTTC
TRBV15	NA	TRBJ2-7	17	NA	CATSRDLGTVPSYEQYF	TGTGCCACCAGCAGAGATCTCGGAACAGTTCCCTCCTACGAGCAGTACTTC
TRBV6-8	NA	TRBJ1-2	13	NA	CASTLRGGYGYTF	TGTGCCAGCACTCTTCGCGGAGGCTATGGCTACACCTTC
TRBV27	NA	TRBJ2-5	12	NA	CASSLNRQTQYF	TGTGCCAGCAGTTTGAACCGGCAGACCCAGTACTTC
TRBV19	NA	TRBJ2-5	14	NA	CASSIVGAGETQYF	TGTGCCAGTAGTATTGTGGGGGCCGGGGAGACCCAGTACTTC
TRBV9	NA	TRBJ2-6	16	NA	CASSASYGSGANVLTF	TGTGCCAGCAGCGCCTCCTACGGCTCTGGGGCCAACGTCCTGACTTTC
TRBV10-3	few	TRBJ2-3	16	TRBD2	CAISENRGGAQGTQYF	TGTGCCATCAGTGAGAACCGCGGGGGGGCGCAGGGTACGCAGTATTTT
TRBV28	NA	TRBJ1-3	16	NA	CASSLLSQFSGNTIYF	TGTGCCAGCAGTTTACTGAGTCAGTTCTCTGGAAACACCATATATTTT
TRBV13	many	TRBJ2-1	16	NA	CASSLGYTGLLNEQFF	TGTGCCAGCAGCTTAGGCTACACGGGACTTCTCAATGAGCAGTTCTTC
TRBV19	NA	TRBJ2-3	13	NA	CASSMGRVDTQYF	TGTGCCAGTAGTATGGGAAGAGTAGATACGCAGTATTTT
TRBV5-1	NA	TRBJ2-7	14	TRBD2	CASSVSGGNWEQYF	TGCGCCAGCAGCGTTAGCGGGGGCAATTGGGAGCAGTACTTC
TRBV5-1	NA	TRBJ2-6	17	TRBD1	CASSPRDRGTGANVLTF	TGCGCCAGCAGCCCCCGGGACAGGGGGACTGGGGCCAACGTCCTGACTTTC
TRBV18	NA	TRBJ1-3	16	NA	CASSAVGGPSGNTIYF	TGTGCCAGCTCCGCTGTTGGGGGGCCCTCTGGAAACACCATATATTTT
TRBV9	few	TRBJ2-5	15	NA	CASSTQGGRQETQYF	TGTGCCAGCAGCACCCAGGGAGGCCGACAAGAGACCCAGTACTTC
TRBV5-1	NA	TRBJ2-2	19	TRBD2	CASSHRPGLAGGRDGELFF	TGCGCCAGCAGCCACCGCCCGGGACTAGCGGGAGGGCGTGACGGGGAGCTGTTTTTT
TRBV11-3	few	TRBJ2-7	15	TRBD2	CASSGGVRSTYEQYF	TGTGCCAGCAGCGGGGGGGTCAGATCTACCTACGAGCAGTACTTC
TRBV28	few	TRBJ1-2	14	NA	CASSSPAGNYGYTF	TGTGCCAGCAGCTCCCCCGCGGGTAACTATGGCTACACCTTC
TRBV6-8	NA	TRBJ1-6	14	TRBD1	CASSYSTGVSPLHF	TGTGCCAGCAGTTACTCGACAGGGGTTTCACCCCTCCACTTT
TRBV30	NA	TRBJ2-7	13	TRBD1	CAWSRQGSHEQYF	TGTGCCTGGAGTCGACAGGGGTCCCACGAGCAGTACTTC
TRBV14	few	TRBJ1-5	15	TRBD1	CASSPGGGRNQPQHF	TGTGCCAGCAGCCCAGGGGGAGGAAGGAATCAGCCCCAGCATTTT
TRBV27	NA	TRBJ2-1	13	NA	CASSLSGGGEQFF	TGTGCCAGCAGTTTATCCGGGGGTGGCGAGCAGTTCTTC
TRBV18	few	TRBJ2-1	13	NA	CASCPTPYNEQFF	TGTGCCAGCTGCCCGACACCATACAATGAGCAGTTCTTC
TRBV19	NA	TRBJ2-1	15	TRBD1	CASRTRTGAYNEQFF	TGTGCCAGTAGGACACGGACAGGTGCCTACAATGAGCAGTTCTTC
TRBV6-8	few	TRBJ2-1	16	TRBD2	CASSRSSGVSYNEQFF	TGTGCCAGCAGCCGATCCAGCGGGGTCTCCTACAATGAGCAGTTCTTC
TRBV9	NA	TRBJ1-1	15	TRBD1	CASSAQLQGRTEAFF	TGTGCCAGCAGCGCTCAGCTACAGGGGAGAACTGAAGCTTTCTTT
TRBV5-1	NA	TRBJ2-2	15	NA	CASSYGRVGTGELFF	TGCGCCAGCAGCTACGGCAGGGTAGGAACCGGGGAGCTGTTTTTT